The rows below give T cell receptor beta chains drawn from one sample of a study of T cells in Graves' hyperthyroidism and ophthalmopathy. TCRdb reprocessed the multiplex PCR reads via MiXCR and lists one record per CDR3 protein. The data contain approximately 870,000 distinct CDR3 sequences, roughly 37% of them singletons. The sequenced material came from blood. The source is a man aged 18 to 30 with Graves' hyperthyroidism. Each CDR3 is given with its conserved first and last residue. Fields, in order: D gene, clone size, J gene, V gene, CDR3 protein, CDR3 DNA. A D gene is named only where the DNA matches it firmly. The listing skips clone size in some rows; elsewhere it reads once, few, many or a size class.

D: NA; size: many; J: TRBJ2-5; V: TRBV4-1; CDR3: CASSQVGGETQYF; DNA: TGCGCCAGCAGCCAAGTTGGGGGGGAGACCCAGTACTTC
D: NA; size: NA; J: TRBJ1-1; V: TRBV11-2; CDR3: CASSLHTNTEAFF; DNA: TGTGCCAGCAGCTTACACACCAACACTGAAGCTTTCTTT
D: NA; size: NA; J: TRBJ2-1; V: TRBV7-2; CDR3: CASSLSRDNEQFF; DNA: TGTGCCAGCAGCTTAAGCAGGGACAATGAGCAGTTCTTC
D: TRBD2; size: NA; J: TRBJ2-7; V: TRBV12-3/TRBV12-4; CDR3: CASSLLGGESYF; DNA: TGTGCCAGCAGTTTGCTCGGGGGGGAGTCGTACTTC
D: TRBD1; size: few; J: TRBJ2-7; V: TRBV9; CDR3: CASTSGLTGMDEQYF; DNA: TGTGCCAGCACCAGTGGGCTGACAGGGATGGACGAGCAGTACTTC
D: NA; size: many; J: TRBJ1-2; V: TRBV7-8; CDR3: CASSLGTAYGYTF; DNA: TGTGCCAGCAGCTTAGGGACAGCTTATGGCTACACCTTC
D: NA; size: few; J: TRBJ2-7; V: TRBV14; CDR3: CASSQRPGSHEQYF; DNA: TGTGCCAGCTCTCAAAGGCCGGGGTCCCACGAGCAGTACTTC
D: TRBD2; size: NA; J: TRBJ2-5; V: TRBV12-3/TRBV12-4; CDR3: CASSKGLAGWETQYF; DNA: TGTGCCAGCAGTAAGGGACTAGCGGGATGGGAGACCCAGTACTTC
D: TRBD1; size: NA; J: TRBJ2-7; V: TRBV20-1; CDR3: CSGQPPGTGNEQYF; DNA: TGCAGTGGACAGCCTCCCGGGACAGGGAACGAGCAGTACTTC
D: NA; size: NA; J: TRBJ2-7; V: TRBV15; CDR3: CATSGKTEAEIQYSYEQYF; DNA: TGTGCCACCAGCGGGAAGACCGAAGCCGAGATCCAATACTCCTACGAGCAGTACTTC
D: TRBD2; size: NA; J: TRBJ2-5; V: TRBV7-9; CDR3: CASSKAGGLETQYF; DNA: TGTGCCAGCAGCAAAGCGGGGGGTTTGGAGACCCAGTACTTC
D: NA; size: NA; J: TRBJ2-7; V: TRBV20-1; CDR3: CSATRGATYEQYF; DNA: TGCAGTGCCACCAGGGGCGCAACCTACGAGCAGTACTTC
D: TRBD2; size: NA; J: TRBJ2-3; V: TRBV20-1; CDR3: CSASGREGVTDTQYF; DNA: TGCAGTGCTAGTGGGCGGGAGGGTGTGACAGATACGCAGTATTTT
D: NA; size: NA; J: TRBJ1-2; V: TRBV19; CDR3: CASSINGAGLNPYYGYTF; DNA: TGTGCCAGTAGTATAAATGGGGCAGGGCTCAACCCTTACTATGGCTACACCTTC
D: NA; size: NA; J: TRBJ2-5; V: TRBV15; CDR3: CATSSSLGGETQYF; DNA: TGTGCCACCAGCAGCTCTCTGGGCGGGGAGACCCAGTACTTC